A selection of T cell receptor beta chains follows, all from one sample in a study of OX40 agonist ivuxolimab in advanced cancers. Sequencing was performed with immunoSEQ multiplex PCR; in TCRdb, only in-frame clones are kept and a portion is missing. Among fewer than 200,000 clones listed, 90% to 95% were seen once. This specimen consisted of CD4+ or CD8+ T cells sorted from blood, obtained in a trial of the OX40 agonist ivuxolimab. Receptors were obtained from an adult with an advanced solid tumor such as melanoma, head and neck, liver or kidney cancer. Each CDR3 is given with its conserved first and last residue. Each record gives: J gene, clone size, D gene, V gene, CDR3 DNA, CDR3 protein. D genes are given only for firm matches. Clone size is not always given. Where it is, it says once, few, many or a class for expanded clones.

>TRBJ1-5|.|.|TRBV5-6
TGTGCCAGCACCAGCATCATTTGGCCCCAGCATTTT
CASTSIIWPQHF
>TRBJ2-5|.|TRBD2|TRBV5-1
TGCGCCAGCAGTACCGACCAGGGAGGGGAGACCCAGTACTTC
CASSTDQGGETQYF
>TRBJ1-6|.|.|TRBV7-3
TGTGCCAGCAGCTCTCGAGGGGGGTACGGGGAGTCACCCCTCCACTTT
CASSSRGGYGESPLHF
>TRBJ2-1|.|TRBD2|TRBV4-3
TGCGCCAGCAGCCAAGACCAAACCAGCGGGAAATGGTACAATGAGCAGTTCTTC
CASSQDQTSGKWYNEQFF
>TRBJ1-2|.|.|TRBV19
TGTGCCAGTAGTATAGGAGGGAACTATGGCTACACCTTC
CASSIGGNYGYTF
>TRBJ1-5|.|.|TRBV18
TGTGCCAGCTCACCAACGCAGGGAGGGATACAGCCCCAGCATTTT
CASSPTQGGIQPQHF
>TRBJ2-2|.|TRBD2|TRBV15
TGTGCCACCAGCTCCCGACTAGCGGTGAACACCGGGGAGCTGTTTTTT
CATSSRLAVNTGELFF
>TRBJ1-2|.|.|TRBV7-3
TGTGCCAGCAGCTTAGGAGGATCTAACTATGGCTACATCTTC
CASSLGGSNYGYIF
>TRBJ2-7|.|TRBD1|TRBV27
TGTGCCAGCAGGGGAATAAGAGGGACAGGGAACGAGCAGTACTTC
CASRGIRGTGNEQYF
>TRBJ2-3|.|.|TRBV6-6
TGTGCCAGCTCTAGCTACACAGATACGCAGTATTTT
CASSSYTDTQYF
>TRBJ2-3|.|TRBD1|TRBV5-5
TGTGCCAGCAGCTTCGTGACAGGGGGGTCAGATACGCAGTATTTT
CASSFVTGGSDTQYF
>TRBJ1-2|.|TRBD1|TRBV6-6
TGTGCCAGCAGCCCGGACAGGGTCTATGGCTACACCTTC
CASSPDRVYGYTF
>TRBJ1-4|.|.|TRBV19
TGTGCCAGTAGTAGGGGGGCTCGCTTTGGGGCAATGGCTGAAAAACTGTTTTTT
CASSRGARFGAMAEKLFF
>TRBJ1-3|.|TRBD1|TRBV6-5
TGTGCCAGCAGCCCCGACAGGGTTGGAAACACCATATATTTT
CASSPDRVGNTIYF
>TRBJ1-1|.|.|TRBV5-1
TGCGCCAGCAGCTCACCGGGAGGGAACACTGAAGCTTTCTTT
CASSSPGGNTEAFF
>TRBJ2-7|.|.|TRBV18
TGTGCCAGCTCACGTCAGGGCAGCTCCTACGAGCAGTACTTC
CASSRQGSSYEQYF
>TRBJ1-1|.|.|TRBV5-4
TGTGCCAGCAGCTCCTTAGACACGAACACTGAAGCTTTCTTT
CASSSLDTNTEAFF
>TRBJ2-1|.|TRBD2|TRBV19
TGTGCCAGTAGGATTACCTATGGGAGGACTAGCGGGAGTGATGAGCAGTTCTTC
CASRITYGRTSGSDEQFF
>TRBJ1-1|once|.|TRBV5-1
TGCGCCAGCAGCCCTCAAGGCCCAAGGAGCACTGAAGCTTTCTTT
CASSPQGPRSTEAFF
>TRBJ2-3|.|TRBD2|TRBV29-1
TGCAGCGCCGTTAGGCGGGGGGCCCAGACGAGCCGCACAGATACGCAGTATTTT
CSAVRRGAQTSRTDTQYF
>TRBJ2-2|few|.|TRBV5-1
TGCGCCAGCAGCTTGTCCGTAGGGGGACCCGGGGAGCTGTTTTTT
CASSLSVGGPGELFF
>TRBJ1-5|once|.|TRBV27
TGTGCCAGCAGTTCCACGGGAGGGAGTCAGCCCCAGCATTTT
CASSSTGGSQPQHF
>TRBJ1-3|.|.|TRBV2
TGTGCCAGCGCTCTAGGGGTCACTGGAAACACCATATATTTT
CASALGVTGNTIYF
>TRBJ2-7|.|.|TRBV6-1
TGTGCCAGCAGTGATCGGATCTCCTACGAGCAGTACTTC
CASSDRISYEQYF
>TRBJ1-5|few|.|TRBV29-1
TGCAGCGTTGGGACCCGAAATCAGCCCCAGCATTTT
CSVGTRNQPQHF
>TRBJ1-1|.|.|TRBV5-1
TGCGCCAGCAGCTTAGGGGCGGGACACTCATTATCCAACACTGAAGCTTTCTTT
CASSLGAGHSLSNTEAFF
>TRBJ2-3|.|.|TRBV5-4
TGTGCCAGCAGCTTGGGACAGCTCACAGATACGCAGTATTTT
CASSLGQLTDTQYF
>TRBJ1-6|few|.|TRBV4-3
TGCGCCAGCAGCCCCACAGGGAATTCACCCCTCCACTTT
CASSPTGNSPLHF
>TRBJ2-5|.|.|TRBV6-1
TGTGCCAGCAGTGGTGCAGGGCGAGAGACCCAGTACTTC
CASSGAGRETQYF
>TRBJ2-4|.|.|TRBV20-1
TGCAGTGCCCCCCAGAACATTCAGTACTTC
CSAPQNIQYF
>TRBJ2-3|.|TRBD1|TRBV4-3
TGCGCCAGCAGCCGGACAGGGGGCACAGATACGCAGTATTTT
CASSRTGGTDTQYF
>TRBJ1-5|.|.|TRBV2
TGTGCCAGCAGGCAACAGGCGGGTAATCAGCCCCAGCATTTT
CASRQQAGNQPQHF
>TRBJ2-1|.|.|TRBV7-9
TGTGCCAGCAGCCCCCAAAACGAGCAGTTCTTC
CASSPQNEQFF
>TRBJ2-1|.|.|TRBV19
TGTGCCAGTAGTATCAATAGCGGAAATGAGCAGTTCTTC
CASSINSGNEQFF
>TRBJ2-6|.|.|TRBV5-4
TGTGCCAGCAGCCAGGAGGGCCCAGGGGCCAACGTCCTGACTTTC
CASSQEGPGANVLTF
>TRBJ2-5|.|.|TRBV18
TGTGCCAGCTCACCTCAGTCGGCAGCGCAAGAGACCCAGTACTTC
CASSPQSAAQETQYF
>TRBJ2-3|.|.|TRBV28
TGTGCCAGCATTCACGGGACACTCGGCACAGATACGCAGTATTTT
CASIHGTLGTDTQYF
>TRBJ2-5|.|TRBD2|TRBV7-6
TGTGCCAGTAGCTTAACCGGACTAGCGCAAGAGACCCAGTACTTC
CASSLTGLAQETQYF
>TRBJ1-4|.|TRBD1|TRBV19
TGTGCCAGTAGTAGCAGACAGGGCTATGAAAAACTGTTTTTT
CASSSRQGYEKLFF
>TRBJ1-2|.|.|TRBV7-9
TGTGCCAGCAGCGGGAGGGACCGAGCAGGGGCGACCTTC
CASSGRDRAGATF
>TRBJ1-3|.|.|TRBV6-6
TGTGCCAGCAGTTACCCGGGAGGTGGAAACACCATATATTTT
CASSYPGGGNTIYF
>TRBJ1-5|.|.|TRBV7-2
TGTGCCAGCTCAACTAGGTCAGGGAATCAGCCCCAGCATTTT
CASSTRSGNQPQHF
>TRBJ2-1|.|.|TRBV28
TGTGCCATCCCGGGCCCCCGACGGGATGAGCAGTTCTTC
CAIPGPRRDEQFF
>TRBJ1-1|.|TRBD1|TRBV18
TGTGCCAGCTCGCAACAGGGGAGCGACACTGAAGCTTTCTTT
CASSQQGSDTEAFF
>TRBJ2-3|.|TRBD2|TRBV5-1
TGCGCCAGCAGCTGGGGGACTAGCAGTAGCACAGATACGCAGTATTTT
CASSWGTSSSTDTQYF
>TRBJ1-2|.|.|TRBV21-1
TGTGCCAGCAGCAATCAGGCGAGTAACTATGGCTACACCTTC
CASSNQASNYGYTF
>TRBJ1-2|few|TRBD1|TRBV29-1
TGCAGCTTAGGACAGGGCGGGAAGGGCTACACCTTC
CSLGQGGKGYTF
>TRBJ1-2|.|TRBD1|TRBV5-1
TGCGCCAGCAGCAAAGACGGACAGGGAAACTATGGCTACACCTTC
CASSKDGQGNYGYTF
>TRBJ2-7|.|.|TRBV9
TGTGCCAGCAGCCTTAGTGATTCCCCGCCCTTCTACGAGCAGTACTTC
CASSLSDSPPFYEQYF
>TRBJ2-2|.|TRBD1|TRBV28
TGTGCCAGCAGTCTCGGACAGGGGATGGGTTGGACCGGGGAGCTGTTTTTT
CASSLGQGMGWTGELFF
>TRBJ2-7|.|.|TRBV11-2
TGTGCCAGCACCAACCCCCCAGCAGGACCCTACGAGCAGTACTTC
CASTNPPAGPYEQYF
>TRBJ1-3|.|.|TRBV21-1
TGTGCCAGCAGCGAATCGACTGGGGGAAACACCATATATTTT
CASSESTGGNTIYF
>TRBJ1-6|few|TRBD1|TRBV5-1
TGCGCCAGCAGCTTGACCGGGACAGGGGATTCACCCCTCCACTTT
CASSLTGTGDSPLHF
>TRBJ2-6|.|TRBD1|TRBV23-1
TGCGCCAGCAGTCTATGGGGACAGGCGAGCTCTGGGGCCAACGTCCTGACTTTC
CASSLWGQASSGANVLTF
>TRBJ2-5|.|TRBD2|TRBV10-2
TGCGCCAGCAGGGGTAGCGGGGGGGAAGAGACCCAGTACTTC
CASRGSGGEETQYF